Below, 13 T cell receptor beta chains from the same sample are listed, as sequenced in a study of T cells in Graves' hyperthyroidism and ophthalmopathy. The source material, RNA transcripts, was used to amplify TCR beta CDR3 regions. First-round RT-PCR of the TCR CDR3 relied on the HTBI primer set. TCRdb processed the multiplex PCR reads anew with MiXCR; each CDR3 protein has one entry. The sample yields just under 750,000 distinct CDR3 sequences, around 40% seen once. The sample comprised blood. The receptors stem from a woman aged 40-49 years with Graves' hyperthyroidism.

The chain couples TRBV11-1 to TRBJ2-2; 8 bases are shared with TRBD2. Germline values: CDR1 SGHAT, CDR2 FQDESV (reference sequence). J lost 5 bases, V lost 6 bases, and 11 bases had no gene match. The CDR3 has 16 amino acids. This CDR3 reads CASSFSAGVGTGELFF. The CDR3 coding sequence is TGTGCCAGCAGTTTCTCAGCGGGAGTGGGTACCGGGGAGCTGTTTTTT.

This sequence joins TRBV19 and TRBJ2-6; D perhaps matches TRBD2 (5 bases). The CDR3 is made up of 17 amino acids. The germline gives CDR1 LNHDA, CDR2 SQIVND (reference sequence). With 2 bases removed from V and 0 bases from J, the gap between germline ends came to 11 bases. The CDR3 loop reads CASSIPAVGSGANVLTF. DNA for the CDR3: TGTGCCAGTAGTATACCAGCGGTGGGCTCTGGGGCCAACGTCCTGACTTTC.

The chain combines TRBV2 with TRBJ2-7; weak D call: TRBD1 (7 bases). V was pared by 6 bases and J by 3 bases, with 15 bases between. The CDR3 runs to 14 residues. CDR1 and CDR2 (germline): SNHLY, FYNNEI. The CDR3 spells CASRFTGEDYEQYF. The CDR3 DNA is TGTGCCAGCAGGTTCACAGGGGAGGACTACGAGCAGTACTTC.

The chain employs TRBV6-5 and TRBJ2-5; 8 nucleotides align to TRBD1. From germline, CDR1 is MNHEY and CDR2 SVGAGI. V gave up 7 bases and J gave up 4 bases; unmatched junction bases: 8. This CDR3 is built from 14 residues. CDR3 amino acids: CASTDPGGGETQYF. The CDR3 DNA is TGTGCCAGCACTGACCCAGGGGGCGGAGAGACCCAGTACTTC.

This clonotype was observed a handful of times. The J gene is TRBJ1-1, the V gene TRBV19, with 7 bases fitting TRBD1. CDR1 is LNHDA, CDR2 SQIVND, per germline (reference sequence). The CDR3 has 15 amino acids. V dropped 5 bases and J dropped 1; count of bases not matched to a gene: 7. CDR3 DNA: TGTGCCAGTAGTTTCATAGGGGGCCCGAACACTGAAGCTTTCTTT. Its translation: CASSFIGGPNTEAFF.

The genes are TRBV7-8 and TRBJ1-2; D unresolved. Germline V gene lookup returns CDR1 SGHVS and CDR2 FQNEAQ. The CDR3 is 12 amino acids. The V gene lost 2 bases and the J gene lost 8 bases, with 9 bases spanning the gap. CDR3 nucleotide sequence: TGTGCCAGCAGCTTAAACCCCTGGGGCTACACCTTC. This gives the protein CASSLNPWGYTF.

This clonotype showed up many times. The chain couples TRBV7-9 to TRBJ2-2; TRBD2 matches 8 bases. The CDR3 contains 16 residues. V was pared by 5 bases and J by 5 bases, with 10 bases of the junction left unmatched. Germline loops: CDR1 SEHNR, CDR2 FQNEAQ (reference sequence). The CDR3 DNA follows: TGTGCCAGCAGCCGTCAGACTAGCGTTGGGACCGGGGAGCTGTTTTTT. Translating it yields CASSRQTSVGTGELFF.

As DNA, the CDR3 is TGTGCCAGCTCACCGGGCCTGACAGGGAGGGACCAAGAGACCCAGTACTTC. Its translation: CASSPGLTGRDQETQYF. J is TRBJ2-5 and V is TRBV11-2; D may correspond to TRBD1 or TRBD2 (7 bases each). Germline V lookup: CDR1 SGHAT, CDR2 FQNNGV. Trimming took 8 bases from V and 0 from J, leaving 22 bases between them. This CDR3 spans 17 amino acids.

The gene calls are TRBV6-5 and TRBJ1-4; no clear D gene. The CDR3 has 13 residues. Germline loops: CDR1 MNHEY, CDR2 SVGAGI. V lost 10 bases to trimming and J lost 5 bases, with 14 bases between them. The CDR3 loop reads CAIRNSLNEKLFF. The CDR3 bases are TGTGCCATCAGGAACAGTTTAAATGAAAAACTGTTTTTT.

In its sample, this clonotype was seen many times. The chain links TRBV7-8 to TRBJ1-1; no definite D call. With 5 bases removed from V and 1 base from J, the gap between germline ends came to 8 bases. The CDR3 spans 13 residues. Germline V gene lookup returns CDR1 SGHVS and CDR2 FQNEAQ. CDR3 DNA sequence: TGTGCCAGCAGCCACCCACAGAACACTGAAGCTTTCTTT. Residues: CASSHPQNTEAFF.

The rearrangement links TRBV7-2 to TRBJ2-5; D is ambiguous. The V end was cut by 4 bases, the J end by 3 bases, with 15 bases between. Looked up from germline, CDR1 is SGHTA and CDR2 is FQGNSA. The length of the CDR3 is 15 residues. The CDR3 sequence is CASSSARSGEETQYF. CDR3 DNA: TGTGCCAGCAGCTCCGCCAGGAGTGGGGAAGAGACCCAGTACTTC. Variable domain in full (rest from reference TRBV7-2 and TRBJ2-5): GAGVSQSPSNKVTEKGKDVELRCDPISGHTALYWYRQSLGQGLEFLIYFQGNSAPDKSGLPSDRFSAERTGGSVSTLTIQRTQQEDSAVYLCASSSARSGEETQYFGPGTRLLVL.

J is TRBJ1-5 and V is TRBV6-5; 7 bases are a match to TRBD1. The V gene's germline CDR1 is MNHEY and CDR2 SVGAGI. The V and J ends lost 7 bases and 7 bases, in that order; junction bases with no gene match: 13. CDR3 length: 15 amino acids. The CDR3 region has the DNA TGTGCCAGCACCAAAGCGACAGGGCTGAGGCAGCCCCAGCATTTT. This sequence encodes CASTKATGLRQPQHF.

The gene calls are TRBV20-1 and TRBJ2-7, with 9 bases identical to TRBD2. This CDR3 region has 16 residues. Per germline, CDR1 DFQATT and CDR2 SNEGSKA (reference sequence). Unmatched junction bases numbered 6, after V lost 0 bases and J lost 0 bases. CDR3 amino acids: CSARDRSGGRSYEQYF. CDR3 sequence (DNA): TGCAGTGCTAGAGATAGAAGCGGGGGGCGCTCCTACGAGCAGTACTTC.